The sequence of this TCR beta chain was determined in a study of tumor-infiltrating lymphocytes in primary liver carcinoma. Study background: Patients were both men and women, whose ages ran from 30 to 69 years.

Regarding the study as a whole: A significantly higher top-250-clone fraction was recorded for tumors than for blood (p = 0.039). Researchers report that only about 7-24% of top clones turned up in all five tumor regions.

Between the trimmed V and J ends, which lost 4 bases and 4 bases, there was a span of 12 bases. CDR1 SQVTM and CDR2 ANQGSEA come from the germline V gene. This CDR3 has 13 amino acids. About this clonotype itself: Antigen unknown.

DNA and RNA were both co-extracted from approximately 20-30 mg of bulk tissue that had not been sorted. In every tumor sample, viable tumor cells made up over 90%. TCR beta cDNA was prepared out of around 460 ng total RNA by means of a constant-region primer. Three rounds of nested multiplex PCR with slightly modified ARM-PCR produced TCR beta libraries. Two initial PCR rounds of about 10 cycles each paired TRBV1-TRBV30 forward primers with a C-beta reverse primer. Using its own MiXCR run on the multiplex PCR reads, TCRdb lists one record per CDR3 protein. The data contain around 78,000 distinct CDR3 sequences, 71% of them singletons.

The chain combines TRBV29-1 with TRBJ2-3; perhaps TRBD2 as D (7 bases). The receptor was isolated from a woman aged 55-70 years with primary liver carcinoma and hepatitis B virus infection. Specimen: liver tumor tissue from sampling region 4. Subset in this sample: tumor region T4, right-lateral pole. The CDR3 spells CSVGTRGADTQYF. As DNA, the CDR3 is TGCAGCGTTGGGACTAGGGGGGCAGATACGCAGTATTTT.